Presented here are 10 T cell receptor beta chains from one specimen sequenced in a study of T cell responses to AZD1222 COVID-19 vaccine. The assay was immunoSEQ multiplex PCR, and TCRdb's table has in-frame clones only and misses some. The sample holds tens of thousands of clones, roughly 90% seen once. The input for sequencing was peripheral blood, taken 28 days after the second AZD1222 dose. The receptors originated from an adult who received the AZD1222 COVID-19 vaccine.

The rearrangement joins TRBV13 to TRBJ1-5, with D possibly matching TRBD1 (6 bases). Germline CDR1 reads PRHDT; CDR2 reads FYEKMQ (reference sequence). CDR3 length: 13 residues. The germline V and J ends were trimmed by 4 bases and 7 bases, with 11 bases remaining between them. The CDR3 spells CASSSKQGQPQHF. For the CDR3, the DNA is TGTGCCAGCAGCTCAAAACAGGGACAGCCCCAGCATTTT.

The chain carries TRBV19 and TRBJ1-6, with 10 bases matching TRBD1. CDR1 is LNHDA, CDR2 SQIVND, per germline (reference sequence). CDR3 length: 15 amino acids. Trimming removed 5 bases from V and 7 bases from J; junction bases left unmatched: 5. The CDR3, as DNA: TGTGCCAGTAGTTCGACAGGGGGCAGGAATTCACCCCTCCACTTT. Translation: CASSSTGGRNSPLHF.

This chain connects TRBV7-8 to TRBJ2-5; D is ambiguous. Germline V lookup: CDR1 SGHVS, CDR2 FQNEAQ. Trimming stripped 0 bases from V and 7 bases from J, with 15 bases between. There are 15 residues in the CDR3. CDR3: CASSLALTHFGTQYF. For the CDR3, the DNA is TGTGCCAGCAGCTTAGCCCTGACCCATTTCGGGACCCAGTACTTC. Based on the CDR3 plus reference TRBV7-8 and TRBJ2-5, the full variable domain is GAGVSQSPRYKVAKRGQDVALRCDPISGHVSLFWYQQALGQGPEFLTYFQNEAQLDKSGLPSDRFFAERPEGSVSTLKIQRTQQEDSAVYLCASSLALTHFGTQYFGPGTRLLVL.

In this sample, this clone turned up a few times. The rearrangement joins TRBV3-1 (or the pseudogene TRBV3-2) to TRBJ2-3; TRBD2 matches at 8 bases. Trimming cost V 0 bases and J 1 base; bases outside gene matches: 3. This CDR3 has 16 amino acids. Germline CDR1 is LGHDT and CDR2 is YNNKEL (reference sequence). As DNA, the CDR3 is TGTGCCAGCAGCCAAGATAGCGGGACCCGCACAGATACGCAGTATTTT. This codes for CASSQDSGTRTDTQYF.

The chain uses TRBV21-1 and TRBJ2-7; TRBD1, the D gene given by the table, was not confirmed from the DNA. TRBV21-1 is termed a pseudogene. This CDR3 region has 20 residues. The CDR3 loop is CASILLRRTGAMWEDAEQYF. Here the CDR3 DNA reads TGTGCCAGCATCTTACTAAGAAGGACAGGGGCGATGTGGGAGGACGCCGAGCAGTACTTC.

V and J are TRBV7-9 and TRBJ1-1; 7 bases are shared with TRBD1. The ends lost 5 bases at V and 1 base at J; junction bases unmatched: 4. This CDR3 contains 14 residues. CDR1 is SEHNR and CDR2 is FQNEAQ in the germline V gene (reference sequence). For the CDR3, the DNA is TGTGCCAGCAGCGGGAACAGGGGGAACACTGAAGCTTTCTTT. This codes for CASSGNRGNTEAFF.

This chain links TRBV5-5 with TRBJ1-4; TRBD1 matches at 9 bases. The germline CDR1 and CDR2 sequences are SGHKS and YYEKEE (reference sequence). The CDR3 is 16 amino acids. The V gene end was trimmed by 5 bases and the J gene end by 8 bases; junction bases not matched to a gene: 13. This chain's CDR3 is CASSRNPGTGNEKLFF. The CDR3 DNA follows: TGTGCCAGCAGTCGGAACCCAGGGACAGGGAACGAAAAACTGTTTTTT.

The rearrangement joins TRBV24-1 to TRBJ2-5; D is unclear. The germline CDR1 and CDR2 sequences are KGHDR and SFDVKD. This CDR3 region has 13 residues. Between the trimmed V and J ends, which lost 1 base and 5 bases, there was a span of 7 bases. In DNA form, the CDR3 reads TGTGCCACCAGTGATTTCGGAATCGAGACCCAGTACTTC. It encodes CATSDFGIETQYF.

The V gene is TRBV6-2 or TRBV6-3, the J gene TRBJ1-2; D not certain. Trimming took 6 bases from V and 4 from J, leaving 15 bases between them. The CDR3 runs to 14 residues. Germline V gives CDR1 MNHEY, CDR2 SVGEGT. CDR3 sequence (DNA): TGTGCCAGCAGCTTAATCCCTACCTCCTATGGCTACACCTTC. This sequence encodes CASSLIPTSYGYTF.

The chain joins TRBV9 to TRBJ2-1; TRBD1 matches 9 bases. J gave up 1 base and V 4 bases, and 3 bases lay outside the gene matches. The length of the CDR3 is 15 residues. Germline V gives CDR1 SGDLS, CDR2 YYNGEE. CDR3 protein: CASSSGTGSYNEQFF. The CDR3 coding sequence is TGTGCCAGCAGCTCCGGGACAGGGTCCTACAATGAGCAGTTCTTC.